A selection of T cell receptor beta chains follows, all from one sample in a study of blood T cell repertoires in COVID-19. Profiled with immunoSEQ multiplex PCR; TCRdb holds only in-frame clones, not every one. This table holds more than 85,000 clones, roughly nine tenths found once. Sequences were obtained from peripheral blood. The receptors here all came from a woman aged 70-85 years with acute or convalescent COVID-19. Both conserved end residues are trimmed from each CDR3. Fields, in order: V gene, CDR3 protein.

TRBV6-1 ASSEALYPRGSYGYT
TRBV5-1 ASSLTGDTIY
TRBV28 ASSRRDSLFDYTGNTIY
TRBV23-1 ASSQSAPRDRSAAVETQY
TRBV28 ASVRGSNEKLF
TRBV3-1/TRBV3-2 ASSLGGGSPLH
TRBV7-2 ASSLGLAGGQETQY
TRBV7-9 ASSQATGLGEQF
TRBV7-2 ASSLERSSYEQY
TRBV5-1 ASSSGTATFYEQY
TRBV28 ASRPRLAGDHNEQF
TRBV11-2 ASSLVVSYSGNTIY
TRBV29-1 SVVGGRGNIQY
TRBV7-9 ASNQPTGLGGGYT
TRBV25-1 ASSGQGGGKNIQY
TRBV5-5 ASSFSGQGMAGELF
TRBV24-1 ATSGGLAGFSYNEQF
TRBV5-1 ASSSGLLSGNTIY
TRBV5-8 ASSLGQIKETQY
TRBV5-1 ASSLVPGEHTEAF
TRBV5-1 ASSLDPGRSEAF
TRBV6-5 ASSSKGGYYNEQF
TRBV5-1 ASSGGQGGTEAF
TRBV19 ASMVGGVYNEQF
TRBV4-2 ASSRTVPSAEAF
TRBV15 ATSRDQGGNTIY